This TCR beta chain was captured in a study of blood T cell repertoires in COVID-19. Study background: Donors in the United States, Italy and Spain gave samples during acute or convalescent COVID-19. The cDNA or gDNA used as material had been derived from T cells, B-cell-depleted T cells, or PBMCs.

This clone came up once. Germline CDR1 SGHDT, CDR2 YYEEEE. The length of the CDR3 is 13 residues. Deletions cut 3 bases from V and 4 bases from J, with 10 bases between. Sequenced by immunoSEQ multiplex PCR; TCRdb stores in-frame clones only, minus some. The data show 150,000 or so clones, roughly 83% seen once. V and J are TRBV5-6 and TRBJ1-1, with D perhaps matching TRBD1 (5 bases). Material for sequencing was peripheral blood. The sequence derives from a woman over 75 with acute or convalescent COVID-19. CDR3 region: CASSSGPGTEAFF. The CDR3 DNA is TGTGCCAGCAGCTCAGGGCCAGGCACTGAAGCTTTCTTT.